This passage covers 19 T cell receptor beta chains from one sample sequenced in a study of cytomegalovirus exposure and HLA in healthy donors (dated by TCRdb to 2016 to 2017). The library was built by means of the immunoSEQ multiplex PCR assay. TCRdb re-hosts the immuneACCESS table, in-frame sequences only. Its copies lack some clones; in the studies checked, an unresolved V gene accounts for under half of them, and the cause for the rest is not known. The sample table records roughly 120,000 clones; over 75% of these occur just once. 1.4% of the sample goes to the ten largest clones. Source material: PBMCs. Receptor source: a woman aged 25 to 39 in good health and CMV-seropositive.

This chain connects TRBV27 to TRBJ2-7, with TRBD2 identical over 8 bases. The trim removed 7 bases at V and 1 base at J, leaving 12 bases unmatched. CDR3 length equals 16 residues. In germline, CDR1 is MNHEY, CDR2 SMNVEV (reference sequence). The CDR3 region has the DNA TGTGCCAGCACCCCCTTTTATGCGGGGGGATCCTACGAGCAGTACTTC. Translation gives CASTPFYAGGSYEQYF.

The CDR3 reads CASSRSTDTQYF. CDR3 DNA: TGTGCCAGCAGTCGTAGCACAGATACGCAGTATTTT. The chain uses TRBV25-1 and TRBJ2-3, with D unresolved. Germline CDR1 MGHDK, CDR2 SYGVNS. The germline V and J ends were trimmed by 5 bases and 0 bases, with 3 bases remaining between them. The CDR3 spans 12 residues.

The chain uses TRBV15 and TRBJ2-2; 11 bases are shared with TRBD2. The CDR3 loop spans 14 amino acids. V lost 10 bases and J lost 5; bases outside the gene matches: 6. CDR1 is LNHNV and CDR2 is YYDKDF in the germline V gene (reference sequence). CDR3 DNA: TGTGCCAGCCGACTAGCGGGGACAACCGGGGAGCTGTTTTTT. Translating it yields CASRLAGTTGELFF.

This sequence joins TRBV9 and TRBJ1-2; a weak D match, TRBD1 (5 bases). The CDR3 extends over 14 amino acids. V dropped 0 bases and J dropped 7 bases, with 13 bases sitting between them. Germline values: CDR1 SGDLS, CDR2 YYNGEE. Here the CDR3 reads CASSVGVGPAGYTF. The CDR3 DNA follows: TGTGCCAGCAGCGTAGGGGTGGGGCCGGCTGGCTACACCTTC.

The rearrangement links TRBV2 to TRBJ2-1; the match to TRBD2 covers 7 bases. This CDR3 is 12 amino acids long. Germline V gene sequence: CDR1 SNHLY, CDR2 FYNNEI. With 10 bases clipped from V and 3 bases from J, the junction kept 3 bases outside the gene matches. This CDR3 reads CATERGYNEQFF. CDR3 DNA: TGTGCCACCGAGCGGGGCTACAATGAGCAGTTCTTC.

The chain joins TRBV4-3 to TRBJ2-7, with unresolved D. V lost 0 bases and J lost 1, with 10 bases in between. The CDR3 runs 15 residues. The germline V gene has CDR1 LGHNA and CDR2 YSLEER. The CDR3 nucleotides read TGCGCCAGCAGCCAAGATCATCGCGGTTCCTACGAGCAGTACTTC. Amino acid sequence: CASSQDHRGSYEQYF.

This clone was seen just once. The chain couples TRBV9 to TRBJ1-1; D call uncertain. Per the germline V gene, CDR1 is SGDLS and CDR2 is YYNGEE. Trimming took off 4 bases at V and 1 base at J, with 11 bases between the two ends. The CDR3 has 14 residues. CDR3 amino acids: CASSLLAGNTEAFF. The CDR3 DNA follows: TGTGCCAGCAGCCTTTTAGCCGGGAACACTGAAGCTTTCTTT.

V is TRBV30 and J is TRBJ1-1; a possible D gene is TRBD1 (6 bases). Germline lookup yields CDR1 GTSNPN and CDR2 SVGIG (reference sequence). The CDR3 extends over 14 amino acids. The V end lost 4 bases, the J end lost 6 bases, and 18 bases lay between the germline ends. CDR3 residues: CAWTSDRLSPEAFF. The CDR3 DNA reads as TGTGCCTGGACCTCCGACAGGCTTTCGCCTGAAGCTTTCTTT. The whole variable domain, remainder taken from reference TRBV30 and TRBJ1-1, is SQTIHQWPATLVQPVGSPLSLECTVEGTSNPNLYWYRQAAGRGLQLLFYSVGIGQISSEVPQNLSASRPQDRQFILSSKKLLLSDSGFYLCAWTSDRLSPEAFFGQGTRLTVV.

The rearrangement links TRBV4-3 to TRBJ2-3; 9 bases are shared with TRBD1. Germline V CDR1 and CDR2: LGHNA, YSLEER. The CDR3 spans 14 residues. Losses at the gene ends were 7 bases for V and 6 bases for J; bases not matched to a gene: 8. CDR3 bases: TGCGCCAGCAAGCAGGACAGGGGATGGGATACGCAGTATTTT. Its translation is CASKQDRGWDTQYF.

This clone was counted a single time. The CDR3 DNA sequence: TGTGCCAGCAGCTTTTGGGACCCAGGGGCCGAGCAGTACTTC. It codes for CASSFWDPGAEQYF. V gene TRBV7-9 combines with J gene TRBJ2-7; D may be TRBD1 (6 bases). The CDR3 runs to 14 residues. The germline V and J ends were trimmed by 3 bases and 6 bases, with 15 bases remaining between them. In germline, CDR1 is SEHNR, CDR2 FQNEAQ (reference sequence).

This chain joins TRBV7-2 and TRBJ2-5, with a weak D call TRBD2 (5 bases). Germline lookup yields CDR1 SGHTA and CDR2 FQGNSA. Deletions cut 2 bases from V and 1 base from J, with 8 bases between. This CDR3 has 14 residues. The CDR3 coding sequence is TGTGCCAGCAGCTTATTTGAGGGCCAAGAGACCCAGTACTTC. It specifies CASSLFEGQETQYF.

V is TRBV7-2 and J is TRBJ2-2; perhaps TRBD1 as D (6 bases). Germline V gene sequence: CDR1 SGHTA, CDR2 FQGNSA. The CDR3 loop spans 15 amino acids. Between the trimmed V and J ends, which lost 5 bases and 1 base, there was a span of 11 bases. The CDR3 loop is CASSLQGQNTGELFF. CDR3 sequence (DNA): TGTGCCAGCAGCCTACAGGGTCAGAACACCGGGGAGCTGTTTTTT.

The chain links TRBV10-3 to TRBJ2-5, with 9 bases lining up with TRBD2. Germline V gene sequence: CDR1 ENHRY, CDR2 SYGVKD. This CDR3 contains 14 residues. The ends lost 4 bases at V and 4 bases at J; junction bases unmatched: 4. The CDR3 bases are TGTGCCATCAGTGCGGCGGGGGGGAGAGAGACCCAGTACTTC. Amino acid sequence: CAISAAGGRETQYF.

The CDR3 DNA reads as TGTGCCAGCAGCGTAGGCCCCACAGGGGATGATGGCTACACCTTC. Amino acids: CASSVGPTGDDGYTF. The V and J genes are TRBV9 and TRBJ1-2; 7 nucleotides match TRBD1. The germline V gene encodes CDR1 SGDLS and CDR2 YYNGEE. The length of the CDR3 is 15 residues. The V gene end was trimmed by 0 bases and the J gene end by 6 bases; junction bases not matched to a gene: 8. The full variable domain, rest sourced from reference TRBV9 and TRBJ1-2, is DSGVTQTPKHLITATGQRVTLRCSPRSGDLSVYWYQQSLDQGLQFLIQYYNGEERAKGNILERFSAQQFPDLHSELNLSSLELGDSALYFCASSVGPTGDDGYTFGSGTRLTVV.

The V call is TRBV29-1, the J call TRBJ1-2; D is unresolved. Germline V lookup: CDR1 SQVTM, CDR2 ANQGSEA. This CDR3 is built from 11 residues. V was cut by 8 bases and J by 8 bases, with 15 bases left in between. CDR3 bases: TGCAGCTTGGGAGCCTCGGACGGCTACACCTTC. Translation gives CSLGASDGYTF.

A single count supports this clone. The rearrangement joins TRBV6-6 to TRBJ2-2; 12 nucleotides align to TRBD2. The CDR3 is 14 amino acids. CDR1 is MNHNY and CDR2 is SVGAGI in the germline V gene (reference sequence). Trimming at V came to 7 bases and at J to 9 bases, leaving 6 bases not matched to a gene. CDR3 sequence: CASTPTSGSRELFF. For the CDR3, the DNA is TGTGCCAGCACCCCGACTAGCGGGAGTCGGGAGCTGTTTTTT.

The chain joins TRBV30 to TRBJ2-1; tentatively, D is TRBD2 (7 bases). Germline V CDR1 and CDR2: GTSNPN, SVGIG (reference sequence). The length of the CDR3 is 14 residues. V was cut by 0 bases and J by 8 bases, with 14 bases left in between. As DNA, the CDR3 is TGTGCCTGGAGTGTTGGGGGGGCCGGGGATGAGCAGTTCTTC. It specifies CAWSVGGAGDEQFF. The entire variable domain, with the rest obtained from reference TRBV30 and TRBJ2-1, is as follows: SQTIHQWPATLVQPVGSPLSLECTVEGTSNPNLYWYRQAAGRGLQLLFYSVGIGQISSEVPQNLSASRPQDRQFILSSKKLLLSDSGFYLCAWSVGGAGDEQFFGPGTRLTVL.

The genes are TRBV4-3 and TRBJ2-1, with a possible D match to TRBD1 (5 bases). The CDR3 spans 15 residues. V was trimmed by 0 bases and J by 6 bases, leaving 12 bases between them. CDR1 LGHNA and CDR2 YSLEER come from the germline V gene. CDR3 loop: CASSQEWATGNEQFF. CDR3 DNA sequence: TGCGCCAGCAGCCAAGAATGGGCCACAGGCAATGAGCAGTTCTTC.

This clone was counted between two and nine times. The V call is TRBV2, the J call TRBJ1-2; D might be TRBD1 (6 bases). The germline V gene encodes CDR1 SNHLY and CDR2 FYNNEI. CDR3 length: 14 residues. V lost 4 bases, J lost 8 bases, and 17 bases lay in between. The CDR3 region has the DNA TGTGCCAGCAGTGGAGTCCCGGGACAAGGAGGCTACACCTTC. Its translation: CASSGVPGQGGYTF.